The entry below gives a single T cell receptor (beta chain) sequence along with its context. Looked up from germline, CDR1 is KGHSH and CDR2 is LQKENI. V lost 3 bases, J lost 1 base, and 9 bases lay in between. The CDR3 runs 14 residues. The data belong to a study of T-cell memory formation after mild COVID-19. TCRdb itself ran the 5' RACE reads through MiXCR, one entry per CDR3 protein. The sample consists of about 430,000 distinct CDR3 sequences, roughly 26% of them appearing once. The TCR comes from an adult woman who had mild COVID-19 (a few samples of this study predate the infection). Cell type and time point are not known. Sequencing used PBMCs or a T cell subset sorted from them (not recorded which). The chain links TRBV18 to TRBJ1-1, with a tentative D call TRBD1 (6 bases). The CDR3: CASSPGTKNTEAFF. CDR3 DNA sequence: TGTGCCAGCTCACCCGGGACAAAGAACACTGAAGCTTTCTTT.